This T cell receptor beta chain comes out of a study of radiation and T cells in renal cell carcinoma. Background on the study: Nephrectomy followed 15 Gy stereotactic body radiation by 4 weeks.

Trimming took 0 bases from V and 4 from J; bases not matched to a gene: 16. Germline V gene lookup returns CDR1 SGDLS and CDR2 YYNGEE. CDR3 size: 19 residues. Clones were sequenced by immunoSEQ multiplex PCR, and TCRdb holds only the in-frame ones, with some missing. The sample records about 130,000 clones, roughly 90% being singletons. Time point defined: baseline pretreatment blood. Treatment given: 15 Gy SBRT to primary tumor, nephrectomy 4 weeks later. The tumor was a clear cell renal cell carcinoma. Regarding this clone: The antigen remains unidentified.

Broader study findings: In blood, top tumor clones expanded by 2 weeks, shrinking by 4.

The specimen comprised blood, sampled from a patient whose treatment included radiotherapy and nephrectomy. This clonotype was sampled from a woman between 45 and 60 years old with renal cell carcinoma. The chain uses TRBV9 and TRBJ2-7, with 10 bases identical to TRBD2. The CDR3 nucleotides read TGTGCCAGCAGCGTAGCTCGAGGACTAGCGGTCCTCCCAATTTACGAGCAGTACTTC. Translation: CASSVARGLAVLPIYEQYF.